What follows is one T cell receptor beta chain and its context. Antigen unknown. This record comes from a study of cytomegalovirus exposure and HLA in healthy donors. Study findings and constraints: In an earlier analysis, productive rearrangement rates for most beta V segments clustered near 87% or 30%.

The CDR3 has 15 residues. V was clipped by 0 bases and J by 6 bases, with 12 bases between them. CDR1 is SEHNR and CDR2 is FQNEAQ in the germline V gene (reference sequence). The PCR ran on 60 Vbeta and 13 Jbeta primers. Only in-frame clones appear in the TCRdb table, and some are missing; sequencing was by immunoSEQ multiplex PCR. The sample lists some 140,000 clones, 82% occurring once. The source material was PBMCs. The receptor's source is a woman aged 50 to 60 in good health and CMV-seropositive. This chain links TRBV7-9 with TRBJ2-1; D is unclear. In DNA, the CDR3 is TGTGCCAGCAGCTTAGCTCGGAGAGGTGTCAATGAGCAGTTCTTC. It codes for CASSLARRGVNEQFF.